The sequence of this T cell receptor beta chain was determined in a study of CD8+CD57+ T cells in acquired aplastic anemia. On the study more broadly: Sorting CD4+ and CD8+ cells gave DNA averaging about 2.9 ug.

It was patients with CD8+CD57+ cell expansion by flow cytometry who were chosen for sequencing. At blood sampling, none of the patients had yet received therapy. General observations from the study: No significant difference in CD8+ Simpson's diversity was found between patients and controls. Fewer than 30 CD8+ CDR3 sequences were shared between patients and controls.

CDR3 length equals 14 residues. The V end was cut by 11 bases, the J end by 4 bases, with 19 bases between. Germline V CDR1 and CDR2: SNHLY, FYNNEI. Profiles of TCR beta VDJ and CDR3 were generated from a genomic DNA template. TCRdb passed the reads through MiXCR, listing each CDR3 protein once. The sample includes some 150,000 distinct CDR3 sequences, 60% to 80% seen only once; the top ten take around 45%. Concerning this clonotype itself: Antigen specificity is unknown.

The sample comprised sorted CD4+, CD8+, or CD8+CD57+ T cells (not recorded which) from PBMCs. This chain joins TRBV2 and TRBJ2-3, with D maybe TRBD2 (5 bases). The TCR originated in a human donor with aplastic anemia. DNA for the CDR3: TGTGCCGGTTCGTCGAGGGTAAGCCCAGATACGCAGTATTTT. Its translation is CAGSSRVSPDTQYF.